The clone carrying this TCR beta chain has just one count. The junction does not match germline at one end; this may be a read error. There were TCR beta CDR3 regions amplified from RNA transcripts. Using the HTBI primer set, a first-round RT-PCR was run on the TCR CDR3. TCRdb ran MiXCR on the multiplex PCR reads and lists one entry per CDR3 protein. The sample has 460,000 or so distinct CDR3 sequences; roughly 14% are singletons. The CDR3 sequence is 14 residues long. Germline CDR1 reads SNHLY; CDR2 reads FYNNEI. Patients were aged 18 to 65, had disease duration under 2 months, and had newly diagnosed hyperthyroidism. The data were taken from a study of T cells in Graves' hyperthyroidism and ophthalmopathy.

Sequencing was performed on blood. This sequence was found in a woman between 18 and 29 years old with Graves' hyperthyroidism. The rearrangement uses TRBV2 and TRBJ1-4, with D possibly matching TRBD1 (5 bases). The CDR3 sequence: CASRQVSANEKVFF. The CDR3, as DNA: TGTGCCAGCAGACAGGTCTCAGCTAATGAAAAAGTGTTTTTT. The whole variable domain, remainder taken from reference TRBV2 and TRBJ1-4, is EPEVTQTPSHQVTQMGQEVILRCVPISNHLYFYWYRQILGQKVEFLVSFYNNEISEKSEIFDDQFSVERPDGSNFTLKIRSTKLEDSAMYFCASRQVSANEKVFFGSGTQLSVL.